This is a list of T cell receptor beta chains from one sample in a study of cytomegalovirus exposure and HLA in healthy donors. Clones were read by immunoSEQ multiplex PCR, and TCRdb kept only the in-frame ones, dropping some. The repertoire holds over 110,000 clones, 65% to 85% seen once, with around 2.4% in the top ten. The source material was PBMCs. These receptors all come from a male donor in good health and CMV-seronegative. Both conserved end residues are part of each CDR3. A D gene is named only where the DNA matches it firmly. Clone size is not always given. Where it is, it says once, few, many or a class for expanded clones.

j_gene	abundance	d_gene	v_gene	CDR3aa	CDR3nt
TRBJ2-1	NA	TRBD2	TRBV27	CASSYGLAVYNEQFF	TGTGCCAGCAGCTATGGACTAGCGGTATACAATGAGCAGTTCTTC
TRBJ2-7	NA	NA	TRBV5-1	CASSPGAPRSYEQYF	TGCGCCAGCAGCCCCGGAGCTCCTCGTTCCTACGAGCAGTACTTC
TRBJ2-2	NA	NA	TRBV13	CASSSDSLTGELFF	TGTGCCAGCAGCTCCGACAGTTTAACCGGGGAGCTGTTTTTT
TRBJ2-5	NA	NA	TRBV19	CASSKGLDSQETQYF	TGTGCCAGTAGTAAGGGACTTGACAGCCAAGAGACCCAGTACTTC
TRBJ2-5	NA	NA	TRBV4-1	CASSHPEAEQYF	TGCGCCAGCAGCCACCCTGAGGCAGAGCAGTACTTC
TRBJ1-1	NA	TRBD1	TRBV10-3	CAISPGEGQGAIDTEAFF	TGTGCCATCAGCCCCGGAGAGGGACAGGGAGCTATAGACACTGAAGCTTTCTTT
TRBJ2-7	NA	NA	TRBV2	CASTGVTVASYEQYF	TGTGCCAGCACCGGGGTTACCGTGGCCTCCTACGAGCAGTACTTC
TRBJ2-3	NA	NA	TRBV12-5	CASGLGGERTDTQYF	TGTGCTAGTGGTTTAGGCGGAGAGCGGACAGATACGCAGTATTTT
TRBJ2-7	NA	TRBD1	TRBV9	CASSVGDRSYEQYF	TGTGCCAGCAGCGTGGGGGACAGATCCTACGAGCAGTACTTC
TRBJ2-5	NA	TRBD2	TRBV5-1	CASRRPGLAGGGETQYF	TGCGCCAGCAGGCGTCCGGGACTAGCGGGAGGCGGGGAGACCCAGTACTTC
TRBJ2-7	NA	TRBD2	TRBV11-2	CASSLNPSGTYEQYF	TGTGCCAGCAGCTTAAATCCTAGCGGGACTTACGAGCAGTACTTC
TRBJ2-2	NA	TRBD1	TRBV2	CASSGDRGIGELFF	TGTGCCAGCAGTGGGGACAGGGGGATCGGGGAGCTGTTTTTT
TRBJ2-1	NA	TRBD2	TRBV4-3	CASSRTSGIVEQFF	TGCGCCAGCAGCCGGACTAGCGGGATAGTTGAGCAGTTCTTC
TRBJ2-4	once	NA	TRBV28	CASSGFKLAKNIQYF	TGTGCCAGCAGCGGGTTTAAACTAGCCAAAAACATTCAGTACTTC
TRBJ2-7	NA	NA	TRBV7-8	CASTPAGSLNYEQYF	TGTGCCAGCACCCCGGCGGGATCCCTAAACTACGAGCAGTACTTC
TRBJ1-4	NA	NA	TRBV4-1	CASTLREGANEKLFF	TGCGCCAGCACCCTACGGGAGGGGGCTAATGAAAAACTGTTTTTT
TRBJ1-2	NA	NA	TRBV10-3	CAIARSVGKGGDGYTF	TGTGCCATCGCACGGTCGGTGGGGAAAGGAGGAGATGGCTACACCTTC
TRBJ1-5	once	NA	TRBV6-5	CASSLTGYEGHPQHF	TGTGCCAGCAGCCTAACAGGGTATGAGGGTCACCCCCAGCATTTT
TRBJ1-1	NA	NA	TRBV21-1	CASSKARVGRFEAFF	TGTGCCAGCAGCAAAGCGAGGGTGGGCAGATTCGAAGCTTTCTTT
TRBJ1-5	NA	TRBD1	TRBV6-1	CASRRQGSQPQHF	TGTGCCAGCAGGAGACAGGGCAGTCAGCCCCAGCATTTT
TRBJ2-1	NA	NA	TRBV10-2	CASSQTRPDNEQFF	TGCGCCAGCAGTCAAACTAGGCCCGACAATGAGCAGTTCTTC
TRBJ2-3	NA	NA	TRBV6-4	CASSDRASGTDTQYF	TGTGCCAGCAGTGACCGGGCTAGCGGCACAGATACGCAGTATTTT
TRBJ1-4	NA	NA	TRBV7-2	CASSSQGGAGEKLFF	TGTGCCAGCAGCTCCCAAGGAGGGGCTGGTGAAAAACTGTTTTTT
TRBJ2-7	NA	TRBD2	TRBV29-1	CSVDGLAGGPKYEQYF	TGCAGCGTTGACGGACTAGCGGGAGGGCCGAAATACGAGCAGTACTTC
TRBJ2-7	NA	TRBD2	TRBV14	CASSQSGRGRNEQYF	TGTGCCAGCAGCCAGAGCGGGCGGGGGAGGAACGAGCAGTACTTC
TRBJ1-1	NA	TRBD1	TRBV7-3	CASSFLDRVWNTEAFF	TGTGCCAGCAGCTTCCTGGACAGGGTTTGGAACACTGAAGCTTTCTTT
TRBJ2-1	once	TRBD1	TRBV7-9	CASTPGQGNYNEQFF	TGTGCCAGCACCCCAGGACAGGGTAACTACAATGAGCAGTTCTTC
TRBJ1-1	NA	NA	TRBV6-6	CASGGVGRQAFF	TGTGCCAGCGGAGGGGTGGGGCGGCAGGCTTTCTTT
TRBJ1-4	NA	NA	TRBV15	CATSRDRGWDEKLFF	TGTGCCACCAGCAGAGATCGGGGGTGGGATGAAAAACTGTTTTTT
TRBJ2-7	NA	NA	TRBV10-2	CASSDGGTYEQYF	TGCGCCAGCAGTGATGGGGGGACCTACGAGCAGTACTTC
TRBJ2-7	NA	NA	TRBV13	CASSRQTGEQYF	TGTGCCAGCAGCCGTCAGACTGGGGAGCAGTACTTC
TRBJ2-2	NA	NA	TRBV27	CASSWVGANGELFF	TGTGCCAGCAGTTGGGTAGGGGCTAACGGGGAGCTGTTTTTT